This T cell receptor (beta chain) is drawn from a study of blood T cell repertoires in COVID-19. The method was immunoSEQ multiplex PCR; TCRdb's version includes in-frame clones alone and lacks a portion of them. Counted here are approximately 200,000 clones, approximately 88% occurring once; the ten biggest clones make up more than 3%. Participants reported their clinical history, and cohort assignment relied on those reports. Per the germline V gene, CDR1 is SEHNR and CDR2 is FQNEAQ (reference sequence). V lost 4 bases, J lost 11 bases, and 17 bases lay in between. This CDR3 has 13 residues. The rearrangement joins TRBV7-9 to TRBJ1-1; possibly TRBD1 for D (6 bases). This sequence was found in a young woman who had been exposed to COVID-19. Sample: PBMCs or T cells enriched from blood (not recorded which). The CDR3 here is CASSSGTRFVAFF. The CDR3 nucleotides are TGTGCCAGCAGCTCGGGGACAAGGTTTGTTGCTTTCTTT.